Sequencing of this T cell receptor beta chain was carried out in a study of blood T cell repertoires in COVID-19. Across the study: COVID-19 samples collected from the United States, Italy and Spain covered acute and convalescent phases. T cells, B-cell-depleted T cells, or PBMCs supplied cDNA or gDNA.

Authors' analysis steps: The authors estimated nucleated cell counts from reference gene primer amplification. The table came from immunoSEQ multiplex PCR; TCRdb's copy has only in-frame clones and leaves some out. That table furnishes V, J and clone size, whereas the DNA furnished D and trimming. The sample has over 200,000 clones; around four fifths are singletons. The source is a woman in her fifties or sixties with active or convalescent COVID-19. The sample was peripheral blood.

The DNA for the CDR3 is TGTGCCAGCAGCCGCATCCGAGGGAATGAAGAGACCCAGTACTTC. It yields the protein CASSRIRGNEETQYF. The chain recombines TRBV27 with TRBJ2-5, with D perhaps TRBD2 (5 bases). The CDR3 runs 15 residues. Germline loops: CDR1 MNHEY, CDR2 SMNVEV (reference sequence). V was trimmed by 6 bases and J by 3 bases, leaving 17 bases between them.